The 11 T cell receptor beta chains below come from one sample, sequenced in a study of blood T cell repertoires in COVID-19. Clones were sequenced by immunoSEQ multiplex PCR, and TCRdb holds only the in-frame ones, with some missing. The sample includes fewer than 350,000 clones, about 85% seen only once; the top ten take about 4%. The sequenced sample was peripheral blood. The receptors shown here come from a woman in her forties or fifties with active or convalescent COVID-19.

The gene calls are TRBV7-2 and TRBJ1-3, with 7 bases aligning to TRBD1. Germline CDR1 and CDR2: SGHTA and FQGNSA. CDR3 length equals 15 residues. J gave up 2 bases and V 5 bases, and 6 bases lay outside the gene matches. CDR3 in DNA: TGTGCCAGCAGCCCACAGGGGCGCACTGGAAACACCATATATTTT. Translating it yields CASSPQGRTGNTIYF.

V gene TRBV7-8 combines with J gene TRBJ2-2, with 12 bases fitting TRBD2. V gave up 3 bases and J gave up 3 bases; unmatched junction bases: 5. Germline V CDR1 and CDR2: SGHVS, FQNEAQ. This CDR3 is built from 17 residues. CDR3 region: CASSFATSGRYTGELFF. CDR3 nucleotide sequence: TGTGCCAGCAGCTTCGCGACTAGCGGGAGATACACCGGGGAGCTGTTTTTT.

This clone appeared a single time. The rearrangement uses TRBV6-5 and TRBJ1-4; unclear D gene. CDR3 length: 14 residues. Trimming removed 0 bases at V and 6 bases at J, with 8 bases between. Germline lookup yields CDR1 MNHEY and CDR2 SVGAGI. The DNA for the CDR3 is TGTGCCAGCAGTTACTCGACGGGATATGAAAAACTGTTTTTT. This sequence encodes CASSYSTGYEKLFF.

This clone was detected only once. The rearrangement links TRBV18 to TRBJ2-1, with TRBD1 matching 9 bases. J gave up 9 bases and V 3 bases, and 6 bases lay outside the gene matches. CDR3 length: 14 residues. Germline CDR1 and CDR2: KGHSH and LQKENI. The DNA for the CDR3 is TGTGCCAGCTCACCCGGGACAGGGCGGAGTGAGCAGTTCTTC. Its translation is CASSPGTGRSEQFF. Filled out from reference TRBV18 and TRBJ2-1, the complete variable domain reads NAGVMQNPRHLVRRRGQEARLRCSPMKGHSHVYWYRQLPEEGLKFMVYLQKENIIDESGMPKERFSAEFPKEGPSILRIQQVVRGDSAAYFCASSPGTGRSEQFFGPGTRLTVL.

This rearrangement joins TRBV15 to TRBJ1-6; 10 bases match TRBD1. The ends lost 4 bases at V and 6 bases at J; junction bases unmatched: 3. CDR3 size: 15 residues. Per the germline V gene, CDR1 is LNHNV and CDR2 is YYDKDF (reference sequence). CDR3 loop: CATSKDRGPNSPLHF. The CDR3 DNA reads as TGTGCCACCAGCAAAGACAGGGGGCCTAATTCACCCCTCCACTTT.

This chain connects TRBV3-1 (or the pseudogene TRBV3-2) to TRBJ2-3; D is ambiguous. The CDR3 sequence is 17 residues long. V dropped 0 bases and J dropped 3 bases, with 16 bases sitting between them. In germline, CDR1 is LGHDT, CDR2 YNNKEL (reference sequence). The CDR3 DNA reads TGTGCCAGCAGCCAAGAAATATTCCGGCAGCGAACAGATACGCAGTATTTT. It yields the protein CASSQEIFRQRTDTQYF.

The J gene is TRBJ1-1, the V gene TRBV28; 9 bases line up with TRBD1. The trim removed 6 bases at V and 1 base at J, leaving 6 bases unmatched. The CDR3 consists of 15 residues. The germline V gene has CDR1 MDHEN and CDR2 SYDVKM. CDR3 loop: CASRVQTGGNTEAFF. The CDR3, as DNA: TGTGCCAGCAGGGTACAGACAGGGGGGAACACTGAAGCTTTCTTT.

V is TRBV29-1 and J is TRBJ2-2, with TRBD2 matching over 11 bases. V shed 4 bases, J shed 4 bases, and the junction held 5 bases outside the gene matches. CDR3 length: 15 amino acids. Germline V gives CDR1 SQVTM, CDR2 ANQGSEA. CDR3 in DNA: TGCAGCGTTGCCCCGACTAGCGGGATCACCGGGGAGCTGTTTTTT. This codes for CSVAPTSGITGELFF.

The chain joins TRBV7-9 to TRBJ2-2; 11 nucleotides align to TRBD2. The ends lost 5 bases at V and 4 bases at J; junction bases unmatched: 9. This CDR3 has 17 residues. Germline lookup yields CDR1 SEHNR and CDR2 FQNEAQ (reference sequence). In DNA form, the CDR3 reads TGTGCCAGCAGCCGCGCCGTAGCGGGAGGGCGCACCGGGGAGCTGTTTTTT. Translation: CASSRAVAGGRTGELFF. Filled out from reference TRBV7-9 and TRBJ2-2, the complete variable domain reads DTGVSQNPRHKITKRGQNVTFRCDPISEHNRLYWYRQTLGQGPEFLTYFQNEAQLEKSRLLSDRFSAERPKGSFSTLEIQRTEQGDSAMYLCASSRAVAGGRTGELFFGEGSRLTVL.

Written as DNA, the CDR3 is TGTGCCAGCAGTGATCAACAGGGGATCTCCTACGAGCAGTACTTC. This codes for CASSDQQGISYEQYF. This chain uses TRBV25-1 with TRBJ2-7; 7 nucleotides agree with TRBD1. Germline V gene lookup returns CDR1 MGHDK and CDR2 SYGVNS. CDR3 length: 15 residues. The V gene end was trimmed by 3 bases and the J gene end by 0 bases; junction bases not matched to a gene: 5.

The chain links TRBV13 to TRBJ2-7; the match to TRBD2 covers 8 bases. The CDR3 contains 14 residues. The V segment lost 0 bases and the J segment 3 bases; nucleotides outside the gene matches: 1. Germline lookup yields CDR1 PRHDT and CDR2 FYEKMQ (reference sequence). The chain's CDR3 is CASSLGLAVYEQYF. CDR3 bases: TGTGCCAGCAGCTTAGGACTAGCGGTCTACGAGCAGTACTTC.